One T cell receptor (beta chain) is described in this entry. Its cognate antigen is unknown. At the time of sampling, donors were nominally healthy, though unrecorded immune exposures were likely. The PCR contained 60 Vbeta and 13 Jbeta primers. The table came from immunoSEQ multiplex PCR; TCRdb's copy has only in-frame clones and leaves some out. This table has about 170,000 clones, 78% appearing once. Germline V gene data show CDR1 as SGHNT and CDR2 as YYREEE (reference sequence). The CDR3 length is 16 residues. V was pared by 4 bases and J by 5 bases, with 14 bases of the junction left unmatched. The data originate from a study of cytomegalovirus exposure and HLA in healthy donors. General observations from the study: Altogether, more than 150 TCR beta chains were recorded as cytomegalovirus-associated. One variant, a missense change in DCLRE1C, was linked in a later analysis to TCR beta V- and J-gene trimming.

The specimen sequenced was PBMCs. The clonotype was recovered from a woman aged 45-65 years in good health and CMV-seropositive. This chain connects TRBV5-4 to TRBJ1-1, with 7 bases matching TRBD1. CDR3 loop: CASSPSPGGWTTEAFF. In nucleotides, the CDR3 is TGTGCCAGCAGCCCCTCGCCAGGGGGTTGGACGACTGAAGCTTTCTTT.